The 8 T cell receptor beta chains listed next were all sequenced from one sample in a study of cytomegalovirus exposure and HLA in healthy donors. PCR used 60 Vbeta primers and 13 Jbeta primers. The assay was immunoSEQ multiplex PCR, and TCRdb's table has in-frame clones only and misses some. Among about 160,000 clones, over 70% were seen once, and the ten largest hold 9.5% to 10%. Material for sequencing was PBMCs. These receptors were taken from a man aged 18 to 30 in good health and CMV-seropositive.

The V and J genes are TRBV2 and TRBJ2-3, with D hard to call. V lost 8 bases and J 5 bases, leaving 11 bases between the germline ends. The CDR3 is made up of 12 amino acids. Germline CDR1 is SNHLY and CDR2 is FYNNEI. The CDR3 nucleotides are TGTGCCAGCGCCCCCTTCGGAGATACGCAGTATTTT. Encoded protein: CASAPFGDTQYF.

The chain recombines TRBV2 with TRBJ1-6, with TRBD1 matching 7 bases. Germline trimming cut 5 bases from V and 5 bases from J; bases unmatched to any gene: 6. The CDR3 is 15 residues long. Germline-derived CDR1 and CDR2 are SNHLY and FYNNEI. CDR3 residues: CASSLDRSNNSPLHF. CDR3 sequence (DNA): TGTGCCAGCAGTTTGGACAGGTCGAATAATTCACCCCTCCACTTT.

This clone was found a few times. The CDR3 DNA sequence: TGTGCCAGCAGCTTATCCGTCCGTCCCGGGGAGCTGTTTTTT. This encodes CASSLSVRPGELFF. V and J are TRBV7-8 and TRBJ2-2; D not resolved. V lost 2 bases, J lost 6 bases, and 10 bases lay in between. There are 14 residues in the CDR3. Germline CDR1 and CDR2: SGHVS and FQNEAQ.

This clone has a handful of counts. The chain employs TRBV6-4 and TRBJ1-2; 7 nucleotides match TRBD1. CDR1 and CDR2 from the germline V gene are MRHNA and SNTAGT. The length of the CDR3 is 16 residues. Trimming at V came to 2 bases and at J to 7 bases, leaving 13 bases not matched to a gene. CDR3 bases: TGTGCCAGCAGTGACGGATTGGCCAGGGGGGTTCGTGGCTACACCTTC. Translation: CASSDGLARGVRGYTF.

This clone came up once. This CDR3 is CATSRREQPQHF. The CDR3 DNA sequence: TGTGCCACCAGCAGGAGGGAGCAGCCCCAGCATTTT. The chain uses TRBV15 and TRBJ1-5; D gene ambiguous. The V and J ends lost 3 bases and 7 bases respectively, with 7 bases between them. In germline, CDR1 is LNHNV, CDR2 YYDKDF (reference sequence). This CDR3 has 12 amino acids.

V and J are TRBV15 and TRBJ2-1, with a possible D match to TRBD2 (6 bases). The CDR3 is made up of 16 amino acids. V gave up 0 bases and J gave up 6 bases, with 15 bases separating them. Germline V gives CDR1 LNHNV, CDR2 YYDKDF (reference sequence). For the CDR3, the DNA is TGTGCCACCAGCAGAGATCCCGTTGTGGGGGGCAATGAGCAGTTCTTC. It yields the protein CATSRDPVVGGNEQFF.

V usage is TRBV5-4 and J usage is TRBJ2-7; D unclear. Germline values: CDR1 SGHNT, CDR2 YYREEE (reference sequence). Trimming took off 0 bases at V and 2 bases at J, with 12 bases between the two ends. The CDR3 sequence is 15 residues long. The CDR3 coding sequence is TGTGCCAGCAGCTTGGCAGGTTCCCTTACCTACGAGCAGTACTTC. Translation: CASSLAGSLTYEQYF.

The chain links TRBV27 to TRBJ1-5; 8 bases fit TRBD1. The germline V gene has CDR1 MNHEY and CDR2 SMNVEV (reference sequence). J lost 2 bases, V lost 7 bases, and 4 bases had no gene match. This CDR3 is 14 amino acids long. In nucleotides, the CDR3 is TGTGCCAGCAAGACGGGACAGGGCAATCAGCCCCAGCATTTT. This sequence encodes CASKTGQGNQPQHF.